The clone carrying this TCR beta chain occurred a few times. This specimen belongs to a study of blood T cell repertoires in COVID-19. The method was immunoSEQ multiplex PCR; TCRdb's version includes in-frame clones alone and lacks a portion of them. In the table there are about 75,000 clones, 88% of which are singletons. The receptor's source is a human donor in a cohort sampled during active COVID-19. Material: peripheral blood.

The CDR3 sequence: CASSLGQIGHYGYTF. CDR3 nucleotide sequence: TGCGCCAGCAGCTTGGGACAGATCGGCCACTATGGCTACACCTTC. The chain combines TRBV5-1 with TRBJ1-2, with D perhaps matching TRBD1 (5 bases). The CDR3 contains 15 residues. V was cut by 0 bases and J by 3 bases, with 12 bases left in between. Per the germline V gene, CDR1 is SGHRS and CDR2 is YFSETQ. The whole variable domain, filled in from reference TRBV5-1 and TRBJ1-2, reads KAGVTQTPRYLIKTRGQQVTLSCSPISGHRSVSWYQQTPGQGLQFLFEYFSETQRNKGNFPGRFSGRQFSNSRSEMNVSTLELGDSALYLCASSLGQIGHYGYTFGSGTRLTVV.